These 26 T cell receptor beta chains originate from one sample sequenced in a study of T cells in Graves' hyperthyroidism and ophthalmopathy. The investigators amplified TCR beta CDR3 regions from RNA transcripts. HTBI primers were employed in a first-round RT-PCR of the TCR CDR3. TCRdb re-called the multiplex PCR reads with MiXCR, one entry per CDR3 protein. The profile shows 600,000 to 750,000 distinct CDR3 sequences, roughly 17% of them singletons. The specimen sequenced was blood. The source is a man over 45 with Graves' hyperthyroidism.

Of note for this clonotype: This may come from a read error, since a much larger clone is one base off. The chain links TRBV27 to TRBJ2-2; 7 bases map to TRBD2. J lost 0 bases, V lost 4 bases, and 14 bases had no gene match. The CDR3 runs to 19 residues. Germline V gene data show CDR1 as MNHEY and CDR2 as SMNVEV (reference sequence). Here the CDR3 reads CASSSWAGGRGTNTGELFF. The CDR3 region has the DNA TGTGCCAGCAGTTCGTGGGCTGGCGGGAGAGGAACGAACACCGGGGAGCTGTTTTTT.

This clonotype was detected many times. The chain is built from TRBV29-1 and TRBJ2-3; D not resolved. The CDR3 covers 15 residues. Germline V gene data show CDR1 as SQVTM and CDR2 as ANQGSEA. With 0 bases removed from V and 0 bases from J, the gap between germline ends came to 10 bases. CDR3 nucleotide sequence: TGCAGCGTTGAAGAAGGCCACACTAGCACAGATACGCAGTATTTT. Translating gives CSVEEGHTSTDTQYF.

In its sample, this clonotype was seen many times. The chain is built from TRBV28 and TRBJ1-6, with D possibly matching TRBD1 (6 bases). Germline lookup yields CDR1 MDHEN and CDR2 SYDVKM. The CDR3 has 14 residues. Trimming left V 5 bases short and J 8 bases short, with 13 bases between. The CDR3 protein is CASSLPTGYSPLHF. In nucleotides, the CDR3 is TGTGCCAGCAGTCTGCCGACAGGTTATTCACCCCTCCACTTT. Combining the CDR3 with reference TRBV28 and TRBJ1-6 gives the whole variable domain DVKVTQSSRYLVKRTGEKVFLECVQDMDHENMFWYRQDPGLGLRLIYFSYDVKMKEKGDIPEGYSVSREKKERFSLILESASTNQTSMYLCASSLPTGYSPLHFGNGTRLTVT.

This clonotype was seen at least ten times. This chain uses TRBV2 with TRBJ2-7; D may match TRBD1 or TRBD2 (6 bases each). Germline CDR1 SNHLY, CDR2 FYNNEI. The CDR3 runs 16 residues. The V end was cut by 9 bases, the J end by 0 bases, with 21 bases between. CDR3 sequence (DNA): TGTGCCAGTAATCCAGTCCGGGGGCTTACCTCCTACGAGCAGTACTTC. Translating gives CASNPVRGLTSYEQYF.

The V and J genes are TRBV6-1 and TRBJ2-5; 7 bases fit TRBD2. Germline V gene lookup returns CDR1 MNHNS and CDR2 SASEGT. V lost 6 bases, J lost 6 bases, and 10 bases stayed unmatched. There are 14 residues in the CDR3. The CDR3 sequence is CASRLGGSSQTQYF. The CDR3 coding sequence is TGTGCCAGCAGACTCGGGGGGTCCTCACAGACCCAGTACTTC.

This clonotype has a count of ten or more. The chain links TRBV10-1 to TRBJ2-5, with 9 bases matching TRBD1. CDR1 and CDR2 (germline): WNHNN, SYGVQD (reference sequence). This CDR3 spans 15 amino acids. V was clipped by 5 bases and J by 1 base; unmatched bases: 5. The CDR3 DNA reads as TGCGCCAGCAGTTCAGGACAGGGGCGCCAAGAGACCCAGTACTTC. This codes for CASSSGQGRQETQYF.

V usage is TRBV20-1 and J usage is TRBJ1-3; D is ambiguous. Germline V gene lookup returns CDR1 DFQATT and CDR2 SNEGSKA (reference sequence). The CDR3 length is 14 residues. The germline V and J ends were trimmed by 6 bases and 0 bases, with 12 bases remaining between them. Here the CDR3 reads CSATQSYSGNTIYF. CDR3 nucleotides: TGCAGTGCGACACAGAGCTACTCTGGAAACACCATATATTTT.

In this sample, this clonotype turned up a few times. CDR3 nucleotides: TGCGCCAGCAGCTTGGCCGGCAGTACCTTGAACACTGAAGCTTTCTTT. Translating gives CASSLAGSTLNTEAFF. This chain connects TRBV5-1 to TRBJ1-1; D uncertain. V was shortened by 0 bases and J by 0 bases, with 12 bases between the two germline ends. CDR3 length equals 16 residues. The V gene's germline CDR1 is SGHRS and CDR2 YFSETQ.

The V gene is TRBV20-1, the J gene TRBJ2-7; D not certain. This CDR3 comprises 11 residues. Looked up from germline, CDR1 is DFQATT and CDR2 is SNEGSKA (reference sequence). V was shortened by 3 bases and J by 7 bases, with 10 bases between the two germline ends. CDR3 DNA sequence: TGCAGTGCTAGCCGCCAAGGGGAGCAGTACTTC. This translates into CSASRQGEQYF.

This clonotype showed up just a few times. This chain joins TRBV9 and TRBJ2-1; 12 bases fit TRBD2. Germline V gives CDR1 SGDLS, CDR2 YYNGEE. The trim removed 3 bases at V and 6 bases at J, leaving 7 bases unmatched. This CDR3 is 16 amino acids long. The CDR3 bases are TGTGCCAGCAGCGATTTGACTAGCGGGGGTCCCAATGAGCAGTTCTTC. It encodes CASSDLTSGGPNEQFF.

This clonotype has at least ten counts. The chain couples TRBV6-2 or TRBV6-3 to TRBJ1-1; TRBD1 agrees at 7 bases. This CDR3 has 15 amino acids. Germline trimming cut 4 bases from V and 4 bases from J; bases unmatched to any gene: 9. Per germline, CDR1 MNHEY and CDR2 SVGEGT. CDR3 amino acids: CASSSPTGKGTEAFF. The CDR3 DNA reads TGTGCCAGCAGTTCACCGACAGGGAAAGGCACTGAAGCTTTCTTT.

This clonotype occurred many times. In nucleotides, the CDR3 is TGCAGTGCTAGATCTGCCGGTCATTCACCCCTCCACTTT. Protein product: CSARSAGHSPLHF. The chain carries TRBV20-1 and TRBJ1-6, with unresolved D. CDR3 length: 13 amino acids. Germline values: CDR1 DFQATT, CDR2 SNEGSKA (reference sequence). V was clipped by 2 bases and J by 8 bases, with 10 bases between them.

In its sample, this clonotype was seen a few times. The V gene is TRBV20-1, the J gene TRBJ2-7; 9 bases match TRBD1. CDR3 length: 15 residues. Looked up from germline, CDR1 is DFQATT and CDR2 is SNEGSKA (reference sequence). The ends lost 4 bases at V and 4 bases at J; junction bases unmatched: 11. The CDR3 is CSATSPGQGGYEQYF. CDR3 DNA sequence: TGCAGTGCTACTTCTCCGGGACAGGGTGGATACGAGCAGTACTTC.

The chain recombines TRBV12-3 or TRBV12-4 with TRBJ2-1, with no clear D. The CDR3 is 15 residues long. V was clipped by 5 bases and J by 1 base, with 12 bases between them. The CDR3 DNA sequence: TGTGCCAGCAGTCCCCCGGTACCATCCTACAATGAGCAGTTCTTC. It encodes CASSPPVPSYNEQFF.

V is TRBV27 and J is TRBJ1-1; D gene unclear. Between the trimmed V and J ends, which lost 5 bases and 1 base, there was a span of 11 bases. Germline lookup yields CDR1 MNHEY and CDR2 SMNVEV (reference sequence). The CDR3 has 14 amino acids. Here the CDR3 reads CASSPHMTNTEAFF. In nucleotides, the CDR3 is TGTGCCAGCAGTCCCCATATGACGAACACTGAAGCTTTCTTT.

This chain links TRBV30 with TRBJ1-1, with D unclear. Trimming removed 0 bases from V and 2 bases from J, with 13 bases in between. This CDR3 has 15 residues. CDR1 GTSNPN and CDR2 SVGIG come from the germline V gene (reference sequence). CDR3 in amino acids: CAWSVLWGKNTEAFF. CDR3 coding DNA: TGTGCCTGGAGTGTGCTCTGGGGAAAAAACACTGAAGCTTTCTTT. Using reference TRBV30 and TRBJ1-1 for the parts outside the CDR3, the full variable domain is SQTIHQWPATLVQPVGSPLSLECTVEGTSNPNLYWYRQAAGRGLQLLFYSVGIGQISSEVPQNLSASRPQDRQFILSSKKLLLSDSGFYLCAWSVLWGKNTEAFFGQGTRLTVV.

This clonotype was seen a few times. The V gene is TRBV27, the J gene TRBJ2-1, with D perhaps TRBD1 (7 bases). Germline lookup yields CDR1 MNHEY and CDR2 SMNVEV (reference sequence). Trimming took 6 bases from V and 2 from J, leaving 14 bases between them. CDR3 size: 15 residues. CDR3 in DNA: TGTGCCAGCAGGGTAGGAGGGGGCCCCTACAATGAGCAGTTCTTC. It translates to CASRVGGGPYNEQFF.

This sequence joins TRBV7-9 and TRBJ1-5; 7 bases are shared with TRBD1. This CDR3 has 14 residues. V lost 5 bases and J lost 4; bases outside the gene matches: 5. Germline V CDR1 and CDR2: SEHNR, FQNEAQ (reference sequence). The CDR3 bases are TGTGCCAGCAGCGCGGGGACAGCAAATCAGCCCCAGCATTTT. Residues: CASSAGTANQPQHF.

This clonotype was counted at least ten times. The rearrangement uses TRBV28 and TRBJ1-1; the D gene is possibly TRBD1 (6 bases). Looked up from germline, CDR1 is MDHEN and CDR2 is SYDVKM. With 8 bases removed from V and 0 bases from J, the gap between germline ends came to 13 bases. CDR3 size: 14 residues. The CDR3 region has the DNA TGTGCCAGCCTTCAGGGGATCGTGAACACTGAAGCTTTCTTT. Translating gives CASLQGIVNTEAFF.

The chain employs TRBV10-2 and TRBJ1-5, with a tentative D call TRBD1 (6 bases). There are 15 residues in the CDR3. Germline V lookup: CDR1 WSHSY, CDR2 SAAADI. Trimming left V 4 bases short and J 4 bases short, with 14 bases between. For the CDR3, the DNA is TGCGCCAGCAGTGGGTTAAGGGGGGATAATCAGCCCCAGCATTTT. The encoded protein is CASSGLRGDNQPQHF.

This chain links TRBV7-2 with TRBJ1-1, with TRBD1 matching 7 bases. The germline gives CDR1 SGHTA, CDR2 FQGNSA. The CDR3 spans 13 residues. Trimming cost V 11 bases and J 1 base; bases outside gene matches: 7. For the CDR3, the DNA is TGTGCCTCCAAACGGACAGGGAACACTGAAGCTTTCTTT. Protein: CASKRTGNTEAFF.

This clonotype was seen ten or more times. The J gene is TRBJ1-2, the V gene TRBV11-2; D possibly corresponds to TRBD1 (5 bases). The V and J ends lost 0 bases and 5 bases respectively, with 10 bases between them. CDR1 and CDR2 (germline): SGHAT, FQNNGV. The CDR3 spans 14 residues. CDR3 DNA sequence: TGTGCCAGCAGCTTAGAAAGGGGAGGGTATGGCTACACCTTC. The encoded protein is CASSLERGGYGYTF.

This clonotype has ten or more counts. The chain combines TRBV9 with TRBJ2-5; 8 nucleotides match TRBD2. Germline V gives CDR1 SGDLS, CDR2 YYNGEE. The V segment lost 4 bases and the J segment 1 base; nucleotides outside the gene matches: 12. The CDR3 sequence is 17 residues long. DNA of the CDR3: TGTGCCAGCAGCCCCCGGGAGGGTCAGGACTTCCAAGAGACCCAGTACTTC. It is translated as CASSPREGQDFQETQYF.

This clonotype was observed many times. The CDR3 nucleotides read TGTGCCAGCAGTTTGCGCGGGACACCTAGCAATCAGCCCCAGCATTTT. Amino acids: CASSLRGTPSNQPQHF. V usage is TRBV28 and J usage is TRBJ1-5; possible D gene TRBD1, 6 bases. Trimming cost V 3 bases and J 0 bases, with 12 bases left between them. In germline, CDR1 is MDHEN, CDR2 SYDVKM. The CDR3 covers 16 residues.

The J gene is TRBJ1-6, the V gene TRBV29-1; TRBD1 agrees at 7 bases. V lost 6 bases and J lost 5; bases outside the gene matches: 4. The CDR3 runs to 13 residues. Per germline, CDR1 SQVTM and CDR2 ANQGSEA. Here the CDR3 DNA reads TGCAGCGTCGGACAGGAGAATAATTCACCCCTCCACTTT. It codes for CSVGQENNSPLHF.

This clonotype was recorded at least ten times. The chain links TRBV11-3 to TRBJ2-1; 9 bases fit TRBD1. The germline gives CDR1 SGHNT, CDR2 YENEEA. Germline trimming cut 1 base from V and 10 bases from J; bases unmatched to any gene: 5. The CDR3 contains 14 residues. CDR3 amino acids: CASSLAGTGQEQFF. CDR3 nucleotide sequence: TGTGCCAGCAGCTTAGCCGGGACAGGGCAGGAGCAGTTCTTC.